This TCR beta chain is drawn from a study of vaccination and CD4 T cells after COVID-19. Sequenced with the Oncomine TCR Beta short-read assay was DNA taken from cultured CD4+ T cells. TCRdb itself ran the PCR reads through MiXCR, one entry per CDR3 protein. Among roughly 16,000 distinct CDR3 sequences listed, less than 30% were seen once. Sample treatment: approximately nine-day PBMC culture with coronavirus spike peptide pools or control peptides (ViraFEST assay). With peptide pools, ViraFEST first expanded antigen-specific T cells and afterwards sequenced their TCRs. Each of days 3 and 7 saw half the medium replaced by fresh IL-2 medium. This clonotype occurred a few times. Its antigen is as yet unknown. The CDR3 sequence is 14 residues long. The J segment lost 4 bases and the V segment lost 3 bases, leaving 5 bases of the junction unmatched.

The chain is built from TRBV12-3 or TRBV12-4 and TRBJ1-2; TRBD1 agrees at 7 bases. This clonotype originated in a human donor with COVID-19. The sequenced sample consisted of cultured CD4+ T cells from blood. The CDR3 DNA is TGTGCCAGCAGTTTGACGGACAGGACCTATGGCTACACCTTC. Protein sequence: CASSLTDRTYGYTF.